This T cell receptor beta chain was captured in a study of blood T cell repertoires in COVID-19. Study-level information: Nucleic acid was either cDNA or gDNA, and it came from T cells, B-cell-depleted T cells, or PBMCs.

The Seattle patients joined while their infection was active and were tracked longitudinally afterward. This clone was counted a single time. TCRdb keeps only in-frame clones here, not all; method: immunoSEQ multiplex PCR. The data contain about 300,000 clones, roughly 83% of them singletons. The sequence was collected from a human donor with COVID-19, enrolled during active disease. The donor label of this sample is uncertain. The material sequenced was peripheral blood.

The DNA for the CDR3 is TGTGCCAGCAGCCCAGGTCACAGAGTGAACACTGAAGCTTTCTTT. It codes for CASSPGHRVNTEAFF. The chain joins TRBV7-8 to TRBJ1-1; D is unclear. Per germline, CDR1 SGHVS and CDR2 FQNEAQ. Trimming left V 5 bases short and J 0 bases short, with 13 bases between. This CDR3 has 15 residues.